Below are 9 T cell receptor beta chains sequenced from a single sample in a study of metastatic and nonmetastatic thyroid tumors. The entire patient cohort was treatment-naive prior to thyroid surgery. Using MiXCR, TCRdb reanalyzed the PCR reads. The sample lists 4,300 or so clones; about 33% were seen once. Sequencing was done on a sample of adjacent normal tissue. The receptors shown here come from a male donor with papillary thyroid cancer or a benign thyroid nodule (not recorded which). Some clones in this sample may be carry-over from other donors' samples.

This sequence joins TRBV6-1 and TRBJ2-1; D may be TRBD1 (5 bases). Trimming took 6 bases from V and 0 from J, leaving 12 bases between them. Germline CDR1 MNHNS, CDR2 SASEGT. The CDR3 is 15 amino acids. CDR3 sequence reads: CASSIQGDSYNEQFF. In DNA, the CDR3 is TGTGCCAGCAGCATCCAGGGCGACTCCTACAATGAGCAGTTCTTC.

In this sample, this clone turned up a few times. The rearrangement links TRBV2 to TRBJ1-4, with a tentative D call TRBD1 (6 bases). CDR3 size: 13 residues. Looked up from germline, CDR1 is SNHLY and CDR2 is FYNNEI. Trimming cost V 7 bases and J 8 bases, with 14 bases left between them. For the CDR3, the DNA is TGTGCCAGCAAGACAGGCGCGTCCGAAAAACTGTTTTTT. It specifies CASKTGASEKLFF. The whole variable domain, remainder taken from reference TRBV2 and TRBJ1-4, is EPEVTQTPSHQVTQMGQEVILRCVPISNHLYFYWYRQILGQKVEFLVSFYNNEISEKSEIFDDQFSVERPDGSNFTLKIRSTKLEDSAMYFCASKTGASEKLFFGSGTQLSVL.

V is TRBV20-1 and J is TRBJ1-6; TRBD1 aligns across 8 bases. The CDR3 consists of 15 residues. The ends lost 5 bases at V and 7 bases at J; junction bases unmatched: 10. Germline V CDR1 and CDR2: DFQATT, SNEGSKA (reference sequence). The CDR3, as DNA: TGCAGTGCTTCCACCGGGACAGGCATGAATTCACCCCTCCACTTT. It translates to CSASTGTGMNSPLHF.

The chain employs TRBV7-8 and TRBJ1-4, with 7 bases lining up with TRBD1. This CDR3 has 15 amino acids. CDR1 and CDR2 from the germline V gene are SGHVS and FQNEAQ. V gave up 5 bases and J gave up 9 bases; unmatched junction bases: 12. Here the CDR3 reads CASSPRTGGMKKLFF. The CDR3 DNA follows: TGTGCCAGCAGCCCCCGGACAGGAGGGATGAAAAAACTGTTTTTT.

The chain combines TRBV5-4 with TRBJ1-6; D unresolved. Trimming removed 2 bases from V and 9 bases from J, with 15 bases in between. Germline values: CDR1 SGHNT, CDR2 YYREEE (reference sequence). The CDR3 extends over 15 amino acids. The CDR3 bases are TGTGCCAGCAGCTTAGAGGGAGGGCTGAGTTCACCCCTCCACTTT. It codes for CASSLEGGLSSPLHF. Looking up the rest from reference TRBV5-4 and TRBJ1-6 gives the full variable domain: ETGVTQSPTHLIKTRGQQVTLRCSSQSGHNTVSWYQQALGQGPQFIFQYYREEENGRGNFPPRFSGLQFPNYSSELNVNALELDDSALYLCASSLEGGLSSPLHFGNGTRLTVT.

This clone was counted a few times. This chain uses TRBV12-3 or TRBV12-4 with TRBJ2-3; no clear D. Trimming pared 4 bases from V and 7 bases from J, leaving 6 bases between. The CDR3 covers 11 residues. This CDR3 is CASSYQNTQYF. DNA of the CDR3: TGTGCCAGCAGTTATCAAAATACGCAGTATTTT.

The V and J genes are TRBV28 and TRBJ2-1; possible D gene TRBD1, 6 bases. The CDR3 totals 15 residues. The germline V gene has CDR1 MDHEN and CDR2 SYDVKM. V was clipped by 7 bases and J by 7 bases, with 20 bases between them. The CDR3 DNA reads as TGTGCCAGCACCCGCTGGGGCAGGGGTGGTAATGAGCAGTTCTTC. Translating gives CASTRWGRGGNEQFF.

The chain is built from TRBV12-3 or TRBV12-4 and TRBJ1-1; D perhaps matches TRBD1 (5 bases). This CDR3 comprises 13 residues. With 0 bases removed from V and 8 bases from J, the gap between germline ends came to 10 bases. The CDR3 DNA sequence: TGTGCCAGCAGTTTAGCAGGGGCGAGGGAAGCTTTCTTT. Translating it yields CASSLAGAREAFF.

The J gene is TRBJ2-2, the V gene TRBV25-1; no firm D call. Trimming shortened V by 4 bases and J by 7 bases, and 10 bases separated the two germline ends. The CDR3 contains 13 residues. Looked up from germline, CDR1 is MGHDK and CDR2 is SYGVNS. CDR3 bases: TGTGCCAGCAGTGGAAACAGATTCGGGGAGCTGTTTTTT. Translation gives CASSGNRFGELFF.